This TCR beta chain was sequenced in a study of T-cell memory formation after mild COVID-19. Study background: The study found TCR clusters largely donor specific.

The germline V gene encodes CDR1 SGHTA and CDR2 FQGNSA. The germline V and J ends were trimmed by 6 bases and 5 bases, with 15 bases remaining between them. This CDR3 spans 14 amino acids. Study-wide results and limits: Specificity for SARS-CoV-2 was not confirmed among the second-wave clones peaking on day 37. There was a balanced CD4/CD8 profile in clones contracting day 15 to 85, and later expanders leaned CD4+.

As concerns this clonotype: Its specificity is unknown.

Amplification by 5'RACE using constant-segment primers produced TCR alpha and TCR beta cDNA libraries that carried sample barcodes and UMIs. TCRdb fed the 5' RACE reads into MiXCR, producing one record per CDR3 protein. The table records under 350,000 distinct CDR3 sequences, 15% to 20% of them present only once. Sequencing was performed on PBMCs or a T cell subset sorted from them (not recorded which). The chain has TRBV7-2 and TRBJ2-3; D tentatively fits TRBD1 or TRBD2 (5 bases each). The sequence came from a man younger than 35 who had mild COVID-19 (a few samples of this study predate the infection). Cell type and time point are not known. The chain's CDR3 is CASSRAGARDTQYF. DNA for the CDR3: TGTGCCAGCAGTCGAGCCGGGGCGAGAGATACGCAGTATTTT.